Below, 11 T cell receptor beta chains from the same sample are listed, as sequenced in a study of blood T cells in healthy people across ages. Sample-barcoded 5' priming and a J-beta primer mix drove a second PCR of 7 to 11 cycles. TCRdb called the 5' RACE reads again in MiXCR, with one record for every CDR3 protein. The table includes about 730,000 distinct CDR3 sequences, 43% detected once. The sequencing sample was made of blood. These receptor sequences come from a woman aged 55-70 years in good health.

The J gene is TRBJ2-1, the V gene TRBV4-3, with D perhaps TRBD2 (6 bases). The CDR3 is 15 amino acids. Germline assignment: CDR1 LGHNA and CDR2 YSLEER. V gave up 5 bases and J gave up 4 bases, with 15 bases separating them. The CDR3 sequence: CASSERGLIYNEQFF. The CDR3 coding sequence is TGCGCCAGCAGCGAACGAGGACTAATTTACAATGAGCAGTTCTTC.

J is TRBJ1-1 and V is TRBV2; 7 bases line up with TRBD1. The CDR3 covers 14 residues. Germline-derived CDR1 and CDR2 are SNHLY and FYNNEI. With 1 base clipped from V and 6 bases from J, the junction kept 5 bases outside the gene matches. The CDR3 bases are TGTGCCAGCAGTGAAGTGACAGGGTCGCCTGAAGCTTTCTTT. As protein: CASSEVTGSPEAFF.

The V call is TRBV6-4, the J call TRBJ1-5, with unresolved D. The germline CDR1 and CDR2 sequences are MRHNA and SNTAGT. The CDR3 covers 13 residues. V was pared by 4 bases and J by 4 bases, with 8 bases between. CDR3 DNA: TGTGCCAGCAGTGCGGAGGAGAATCAGCCCCAGCATTTT. Protein sequence: CASSAEENQPQHF.

The V gene is TRBV6-5, the J gene TRBJ2-3, with 8 bases fitting TRBD2. Per the germline V gene, CDR1 is MNHEY and CDR2 is SVGAGI. V gave up 8 bases and J gave up 0 bases; unmatched junction bases: 10. This CDR3 region has 16 residues. The CDR3 is CASLKTSGDSTDTQYF. Here the CDR3 DNA reads TGTGCCAGCCTTAAAACTAGCGGTGACAGCACAGATACGCAGTATTTT.

There are many counts of this clonotype. J is TRBJ2-7 and V is TRBV28, with 7 bases fitting TRBD1. Germline CDR1 reads MDHEN; CDR2 reads SYDVKM. Unmatched junction bases numbered 4, after V lost 4 bases and J lost 1 base. CDR3 size: 14 residues. The chain's CDR3 is CASSSGTASYEQYF. The CDR3 DNA reads as TGTGCCAGCAGTTCCGGGACAGCTTCCTACGAGCAGTACTTC.

The chain uses TRBV12-3 or TRBV12-4 and TRBJ2-1; 9 positions agree with TRBD2. Trimming removed 9 bases from V and 7 bases from J; junction bases left unmatched: 7. The CDR3 sequence is 13 residues long. The CDR3 here is CASGGGASNEQFF. In DNA, the CDR3 is TGTGCCAGTGGCGGGGGGGCTTCAAATGAGCAGTTCTTC.

This clonotype showed up many times. V usage is TRBV20-1 and J usage is TRBJ2-7; 11 bases match TRBD2. CDR1 is DFQATT and CDR2 is SNEGSKA in the germline V gene (reference sequence). The CDR3 is 13 residues long. Trimming at V came to 3 bases and at J to 3 bases, leaving 1 base not matched to a gene. The CDR3 DNA follows: TGCAGTGCTAGTACTAGCGGGGGCTACGAGCAGTACTTC. Protein: CSASTSGGYEQYF.

The J gene is TRBJ2-1, the V gene TRBV10-3, with 12 bases that match TRBD2. V was pared by 6 bases and J by 4 bases, with 10 bases of the junction left unmatched. Germline values: CDR1 ENHRY, CDR2 SYGVKD. The CDR3 extends over 17 amino acids. CDR3 in amino acids: CAIRQSSGGDKYNEQFF. CDR3 DNA sequence: TGTGCCATCAGGCAATCTAGCGGGGGGGACAAATACAATGAGCAGTTCTTC.

The gene calls are TRBV9 and TRBJ2-5; tentatively, D is TRBD1 or TRBD2 (6 bases each). Trimming left V 3 bases short and J 5 bases short, with 17 bases between. Germline CDR1 SGDLS, CDR2 YYNGEE. This CDR3 is 15 amino acids long. CDR3 sequence reads: CASSALGGSRETQYF. The DNA of the CDR3 is TGTGCCAGCAGCGCCTTAGGGGGGTCGCGGGAGACCCAGTACTTC.

The gene calls are TRBV27 and TRBJ2-7, with D perhaps matching TRBD1 or TRBD2 (5 bases each). This CDR3 contains 13 residues. CDR1 is MNHEY and CDR2 is SMNVEV in the germline V gene (reference sequence). Trimming left V 5 bases short and J 4 bases short, with 12 bases between. The CDR3 reads CASSREGRYEQYF. In DNA form, the CDR3 reads TGTGCCAGCAGTAGAGAGGGGCGTTACGAGCAGTACTTC.

The rearrangement joins TRBV10-3 to TRBJ1-4; maybe TRBD1 (6 bases). V lost 0 bases, J lost 6 bases, and 20 bases lay in between. The CDR3 consists of 18 residues. Germline V gene lookup returns CDR1 ENHRY and CDR2 SYGVKD. CDR3 DNA sequence: TGTGCCATCAGTGAGTCGAAGGGGACACTCCGGATGGATGAAAAACTGTTTTTT. The encoded protein is CAISESKGTLRMDEKLFF.